This T cell receptor (beta chain) appears in the sequencing data of a study of tumor-infiltrating lymphocytes in primary liver carcinoma. Study at large: Surgical resection was the treatment these patients received for primary liver carcinoma. Both sexes were represented among patients, who were 30 to 69 years old. Between about 4 and 11 cm across, the tumors were all of stage T1-T3 N0M0. Read depth, roughly 3.5 to 7.5 million productive TCRbeta reads, did not differ significantly between tissues.

The study extracted blood RNA from unsorted whole blood and also extracted germline DNA. CDR3 length: 15 amino acids. Germline V gene lookup returns CDR1 SGHNT and CDR2 YYREEE (reference sequence). V gave up 6 bases and J gave up 4 bases; unmatched junction bases: 12. From 500 ng of total RNA, TCR beta-specific cDNA was reverse-transcribed using a constant-region primer. Investigators got TCR beta libraries out of three nested multiplex PCR rounds, done with slightly modified ARM-PCR. Researchers ran the first two PCR rounds for roughly 11 cycles each with TRBV1-TRBV30 forward primers and a C-beta reverse primer. TCRdb re-called the multiplex PCR reads with MiXCR, one entry per CDR3 protein. The table records fewer than 350,000 distinct CDR3 sequences, 55% to 65% of them present only once.

The TCR comes from a man between 35 and 55 years old with primary liver carcinoma and hepatitis B virus infection. The sequenced material came from peripheral blood. The chain recombines TRBV5-4 with TRBJ2-5, with 7 bases identical to TRBD1. CDR3 sequence reads: CASNTLTGTLETQYF. DNA of the CDR3: TGTGCCAGCAACACCTTGACAGGGACCTTAGAGACCCAGTACTTC.